The 9 T cell receptor beta chains given below trace back to one sample, sequenced in a study of control samples from healthy donors and cancer patients. Profiled with immunoSEQ multiplex PCR; TCRdb holds only in-frame clones, not every one. The sample has tens of thousands of clones, around 80% seen once. Material: blood. These receptors all stem from a man aged 60 to 75 in good health.

This clone came up a few times. This rearrangement joins TRBV6-1 to TRBJ2-7, with D possibly being TRBD1 (5 bases). V was clipped by 3 bases and J by 2 bases, with 5 bases between them. This CDR3 is 12 amino acids long. CDR1 is MNHNS, CDR2 SASEGT, per germline. The CDR3 coding sequence is TGTGCCAGCAGTGACAGGGCCTACGAGCAGTACTTC. As protein: CASSDRAYEQYF.

This rearrangement joins TRBV18 to TRBJ2-4; 9 bases are shared with TRBD1. This CDR3 has 14 amino acids. V lost 5 bases to trimming and J lost 7 bases; unmatched junction nucleotides: 6. Germline CDR1 KGHSH, CDR2 LQKENI. Here the CDR3 reads CASSVTGGQNIQYF. DNA of the CDR3: TGTGCCAGCTCAGTCACAGGGGGCCAGAACATTCAGTACTTC.

The chain uses TRBV7-9 and TRBJ2-7, with 8 bases aligning to TRBD1. Per germline, CDR1 SEHNR and CDR2 FQNEAQ (reference sequence). This CDR3 region has 18 residues. Trimming cost V 5 bases and J 9 bases; bases outside gene matches: 24. Here the CDR3 DNA reads TGTGCCAGCAGCGCAATGGGAGACAGGGGTATACGCCTCCTAGGGCAGTACTTC. It codes for CASSAMGDRGIRLLGQYF.

This chain joins TRBV6-2 or TRBV6-3 and TRBJ2-4, with D possibly being TRBD2 (6 bases). The V gene lost 2 bases and the J gene lost 0 bases, with 11 bases spanning the gap. In germline, CDR1 is MNHEY, CDR2 SVGEGT. This CDR3 comprises 16 residues. The CDR3 region is CASSYGTREAKNIQYF. The CDR3, as DNA: TGTGCCAGCAGTTACGGGACTCGGGAAGCCAAAAACATTCAGTACTTC.

This chain links TRBV12-5 with TRBJ2-5; 12 nucleotides agree with TRBD1. The CDR3 has 16 amino acids. Germline V CDR1 and CDR2: LGHNT, FRNRAP. V shed 4 bases, J shed 4 bases, and the junction held 7 bases outside the gene matches. For the CDR3, the DNA is TGTGCTAGTGGTTCCTCCGGGACAGGGGGCAGAGAGACCCAGTACTTC. It codes for CASGSSGTGGRETQYF.

The V gene is TRBV4-3, the J gene TRBJ2-2; D is unclear. The CDR3 runs to 17 residues. Germline assignment: CDR1 LGHNA and CDR2 YSLEER. V lost 0 bases, J lost 4 bases, and 15 bases lay in between. CDR3 coding DNA: TGCGCCAGCAGCCAAGATCGTGTGGGCGCGACCACCGGGGAGCTGTTTTTT. It is translated as CASSQDRVGATTGELFF.

The chain has TRBV7-6 and TRBJ2-1, with D uncertain. With 5 bases removed from V and 0 bases from J, the gap between germline ends came to 14 bases. This CDR3 contains 16 residues. The germline V gene has CDR1 SGHVS and CDR2 FNYEAQ. Here the CDR3 reads CASSPRLFISYNEQFF. DNA of the CDR3: TGTGCCAGCAGCCCGCGACTCTTTATCTCCTACAATGAGCAGTTCTTC.

This clone was detected a few times. The rearrangement uses TRBV7-9 and TRBJ2-4; 11 nucleotides align to TRBD1. V shed 2 bases, J shed 8 bases, and the junction held 11 bases outside the gene matches. The CDR3 contains 17 residues. Per germline, CDR1 SEHNR and CDR2 FQNEAQ (reference sequence). The CDR3 loop reads CASSLTGTGGPQDIQYF. CDR3 DNA: TGTGCCAGCAGCTTAACCGGGACAGGGGGTCCCCAGGACATTCAGTACTTC.

The rearrangement links TRBV27 to TRBJ1-2, with D hard to call. The V end was cut by 6 bases, the J end by 2 bases, with 13 bases between. Germline V gene data show CDR1 as MNHEY and CDR2 as SMNVEV (reference sequence). This CDR3 has 14 residues. CDR3 in amino acids: CASSRGPLNYGYTF. The CDR3 DNA follows: TGTGCCAGCAGCCGTGGACCACTCAACTATGGCTACACCTTC.